This entry describes one TCR beta chain. Its cognate antigen has yet to be identified. Base qualities were left out, and no much larger clone turns up one base away. TCRbeta CDR3 regions were amplified from genomic DNA using the immunoSEQ Assay, a bias-controlled multiplex PCR. In the source study's methods: The number of nucleated cells in each sample was estimated by amplification of reference gene primers within the assay. To quantify the absolute abundance of each unique TCRbeta CDR3 rearrangement, sequence reads were collapsed and filtered. For each sample, productive Simpson clonality was calculated as the square root of Simpson's diversity index over productive rearrangements. TCRdb provides this immuneACCESS table in a form limited to in-frame rearrangements. Some clones are lacking; in checked studies, under half of them reflect an unresolved V gene, and why the rest are absent is not known. The V and J calls and clone size come from that table; D and trimming were worked out from the DNA. The table for this sample lists about 380,000 clones; 70% to 90% of them were counted only once. The top ten hold roughly 1.2% of the sample.

In the prospective study, participants were about 18 to 95 years old, resided in fewer than 25 geographic areas of the United States, and were enrolled through a virtual design. To assign participants to cohorts, the prospective study relied on clinical history that participants themselves reported in a screening survey and a study questionnaire. Recovered participants in ImmuneRACE Cohort 3 were defined by two consecutive negative NP/OP PCR tests, clearance by a healthcare professional, or resolution of symptoms. In the prospective study, whole blood, serum and a nasopharyngeal or oropharyngeal swab were collected from each participant by mobile phlebotomists. Over a 2-month period, participants in the prospective study had the option of providing additional blood draws and questionnaires. Before DNA extraction, blood samples from the prospective study were shipped at room temperature or frozen.

This specimen belongs to a study of blood T cell repertoires in COVID-19 (TCRdb year 2020). With regard to the full study: Collaborator samples came from the United States, Italy and Spain and covered acute and convalescent phases of COVID-19. HLA class I and class II types, where available, came from metadata supplied by the sample provider rather than from assay-based typing. The repertoires were released in a freely available public database intended as a resource for research on the immune response to SARS-CoV-2. The samples were drawn from the first 160 participants of the ongoing ImmuneRACE study and from about 1,200 subjects provided by 6 global collaborators. The dataset comprised deeply sampled blood TCRbeta repertoires from subjects exposed to, actively infected with, or recovered from COVID-19. Nearly every sample came with metadata listing a de-identified subject ID, COVID-19 status, age in years and sex. The prospective study material was composed of cDNA or gDNA derived from T cells, B-cell-depleted T cells, or PBMCs.

According to the germline V gene, CDR1 reads SQVTM and CDR2 reads ANQGSEA. From cysteine to phenylalanine, the CDR3 is 13 amino acids long. Here the CDR3 DNA is all that survives: 39 bases in frame from base 1. The germline V end is reduced by 6 bases and the J end by 3 bases; junction bases left unmatched: 6. General study outcomes and caveats: Clinical and demographic metadata were provided uncurated, with the amount varying by source and participant.

The source is a woman aged 18 to 35 who had recovered from COVID-19. The material sequenced was PBMCs or T cells enriched from blood (not recorded which). The chain is encoded by TRBV29-1 joined to TRBJ2-5, with 8 bases in between that match TRBD1. The nucleotide sequence is given as TGCAGCGTCGACCTGACAGGGGAAGAGACCCAGTACTTC. This yields the protein CSVDLTGEETQYF.